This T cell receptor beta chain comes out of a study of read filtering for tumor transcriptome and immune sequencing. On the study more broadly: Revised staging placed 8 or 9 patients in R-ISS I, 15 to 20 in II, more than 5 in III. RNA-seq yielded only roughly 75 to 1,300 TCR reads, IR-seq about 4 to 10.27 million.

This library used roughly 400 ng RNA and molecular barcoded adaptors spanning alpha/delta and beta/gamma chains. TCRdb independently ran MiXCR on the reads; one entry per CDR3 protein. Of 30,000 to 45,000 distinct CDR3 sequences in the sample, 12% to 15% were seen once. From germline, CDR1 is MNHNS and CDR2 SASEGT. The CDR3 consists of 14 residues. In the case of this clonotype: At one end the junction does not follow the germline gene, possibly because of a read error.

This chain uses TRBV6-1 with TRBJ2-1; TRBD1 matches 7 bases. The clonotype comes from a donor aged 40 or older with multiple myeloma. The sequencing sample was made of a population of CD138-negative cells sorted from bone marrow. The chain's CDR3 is CASSASNPGTDRVF. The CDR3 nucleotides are TGTGCCAGCAGTGCATCGAATCCAGGGACCGACAGGGTCTTC.